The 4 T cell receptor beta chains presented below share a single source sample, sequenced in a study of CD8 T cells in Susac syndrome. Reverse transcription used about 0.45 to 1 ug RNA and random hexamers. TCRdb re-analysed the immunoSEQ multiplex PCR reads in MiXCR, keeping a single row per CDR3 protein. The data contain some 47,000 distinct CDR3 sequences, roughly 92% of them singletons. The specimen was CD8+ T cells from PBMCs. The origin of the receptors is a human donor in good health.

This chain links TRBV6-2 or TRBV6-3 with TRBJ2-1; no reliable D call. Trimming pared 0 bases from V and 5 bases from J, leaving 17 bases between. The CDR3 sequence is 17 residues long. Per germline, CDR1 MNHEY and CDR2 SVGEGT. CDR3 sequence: CASSYSILLQTNNEQFF. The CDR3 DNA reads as TGTGCCAGCAGTTACTCGATCCTTCTACAGACGAACAATGAGCAGTTCTTC.

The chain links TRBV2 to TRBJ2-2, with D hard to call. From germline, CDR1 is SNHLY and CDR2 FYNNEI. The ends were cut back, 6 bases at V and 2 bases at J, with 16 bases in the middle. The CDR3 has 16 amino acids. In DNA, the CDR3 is TGTGCCAGCAGCCCAACGGACGGATTTAACACCGGGGAGCTGTTTTTT. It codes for CASSPTDGFNTGELFF.

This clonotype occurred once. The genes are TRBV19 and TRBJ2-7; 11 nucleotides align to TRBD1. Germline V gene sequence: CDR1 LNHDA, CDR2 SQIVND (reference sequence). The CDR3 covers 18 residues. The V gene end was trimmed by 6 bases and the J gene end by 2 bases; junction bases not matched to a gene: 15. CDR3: CASSTVPGQGGNTYEQYF. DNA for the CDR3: TGTGCCAGTAGCACCGTCCCGGGACAGGGGGGGAACACCTACGAGCAGTACTTC.

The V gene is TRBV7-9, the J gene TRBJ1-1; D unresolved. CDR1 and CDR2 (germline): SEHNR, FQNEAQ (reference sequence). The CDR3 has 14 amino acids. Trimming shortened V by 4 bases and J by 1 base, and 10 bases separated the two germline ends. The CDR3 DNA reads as TGTGCCAGCAGCTCCGTCCCTCAGAACACTGAAGCTTTCTTT. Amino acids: CASSSVPQNTEAFF.